This TCR beta chain stems from a study of T cell responses to AZD1222 COVID-19 vaccine. Trimming took off 5 bases at V and 7 bases at J, with 14 bases between the two ends. The CDR3 contains 13 residues. Germline assignment: CDR1 WNHNN and CDR2 SYGVQD (reference sequence). Comments on this clone: The antigen remains unidentified.

General observations from the study: The CD4 TCRs associated with vaccination extended across spike and predominated at 160-218 and 743-854.

Clones were sequenced by immunoSEQ multiplex PCR, and TCRdb holds only the in-frame ones, with some missing. This table has roughly 190,000 clones, just over 90% appearing once. The V gene is TRBV10-1, the J gene TRBJ2-5, with a possible D match to TRBD1 (5 bases). The source of this sequence is an adult who received the AZD1222 COVID-19 vaccine. This sample comprised peripheral blood, obtained 28 days after the second AZD1222 dose. CDR3: CASSTDNTGTQYF. CDR3 bases: TGCGCCAGCAGTACGGACAACACGGGGACCCAGTACTTC.